The 29 T cell receptor beta chains presented below share a single source sample, sequenced in a study of T cell repertoires in cytomegalovirus infection. One entry per CDR3 protein, called by TCRdb with MiXCR from the reads. The data contain hundreds of thousands of distinct CDR3 sequences, less than 35% of them singletons. These TCRs' antigens remain unknown. Here the sequenced sample was cultured CD8+ T cells from PBMCs, taken from culture after CMV antigen stimulation. These TCRs come from a human donor in good health (CMV status not recorded). Some clones in this sample may be carry-over from other donors' samples.

The CDR3 DNA reads TGTGCCAGCAGGCGGGGCATTGAGCAGTTCTTC. Its translation is CASRRGIEQFF. The chain couples TRBV7-9 to TRBJ2-1; D may be TRBD2 (6 bases). V gave up 6 bases and J gave up 9 bases, with 9 bases separating them. This CDR3 has 11 residues. CDR1 SEHNR and CDR2 FQNEAQ come from the germline V gene (reference sequence).

CDR3 nucleotides: TGTGCCAGCAGCACCTGGACGGACGACCCCCAAGAGACCCAGTACTTC. This sequence encodes CASSTWTDDPQETQYF. V usage is TRBV5-5 and J usage is TRBJ2-5, with D hard to call. Germline V gives CDR1 SGHKS, CDR2 YYEKEE (reference sequence). Between the trimmed V and J ends, which lost 4 bases and 1 base, there was a span of 17 bases. CDR3 length: 16 amino acids.

The chain has TRBV6-5 and TRBJ1-1; tentative D call: TRBD1 (6 bases). This CDR3 is 15 amino acids long. Trimming left V 2 bases short and J 4 bases short, with 14 bases between. The germline gives CDR1 MNHEY, CDR2 SVGAGI. The CDR3: CASSYGRGGFTEAFF. The CDR3 region has the DNA TGTGCCAGCAGTTACGGGAGGGGGGGCTTCACTGAAGCTTTCTTT.

J is TRBJ2-3 and V is TRBV27; no clear D. The germline V gene encodes CDR1 MNHEY and CDR2 SMNVEV (reference sequence). V lost 6 bases and J lost 6, with 10 bases in between. The length of the CDR3 is 12 residues. Written as DNA, the CDR3 is TGTGCCAGCAGAGGGAACCTCGATACGCAGTATTTT. Translation gives CASRGNLDTQYF.

CDR3 DNA sequence: TGTGCCATTTTGACAGGGTCTAGCTCTGGAAACACCATATATTTT. Protein: CAILTGSSSGNTIYF. V gene TRBV10-3 combines with J gene TRBJ1-3; 7 bases fit TRBD1. Germline-derived CDR1 and CDR2 are ENHRY and SYGVKD. After removal of 9 bases from V and 0 bases from J, the junction contained 8 bases not matched to a gene. This CDR3 has 15 residues.

This clonotype was seen more than once but under ten times. V and J are TRBV6-1 and TRBJ2-1; TRBD2 matches at 8 bases. The CDR3 sequence is 14 residues long. V shed 7 bases, J shed 5 bases, and the junction held 7 bases outside the gene matches. Germline assignment: CDR1 MNHNS and CDR2 SASEGT. In nucleotides, the CDR3 is TGTGCCAGCAACCTAGCGGGCTACAACAATGAGCAGTTCTTC. It specifies CASNLAGYNNEQFF.

This clonotype has just a few counts. The chain uses TRBV5-4 and TRBJ2-3, with a tentative D call TRBD2 (6 bases). This CDR3 region has 13 residues. The V and J ends lost 2 bases and 5 bases respectively, with 9 bases between them. Germline values: CDR1 SGHNT, CDR2 YYREEE (reference sequence). CDR3 amino acids: CASSFPSVDTQYF. In DNA form, the CDR3 reads TGTGCCAGCAGCTTTCCTAGCGTAGATACGCAGTATTTT.

This clonotype was found a few times. The CDR3 here is CSAQRTLHF. CDR3 coding DNA: TGCAGTGCTCAGCGGACCCTCCACTTT. The chain couples TRBV20-1 to TRBJ1-6; D is unresolved. CDR1 and CDR2 (germline): DFQATT, SNEGSKA (reference sequence). Trimming took 5 bases from V and 14 from J, leaving 7 bases between them. This CDR3 has 9 amino acids.

This clonotype came up a few times. The rearrangement links TRBV6-2 or TRBV6-3 to TRBJ2-1; 8 nucleotides line up with TRBD1. After removal of 7 bases from V and 5 bases from J, the junction contained 10 bases not matched to a gene. Germline V lookup: CDR1 MNHEY, CDR2 SVGEGT. This CDR3 contains 15 residues. CDR3 sequence: CASTAIQGDHNEQFF. The CDR3 region has the DNA TGTGCCAGCACCGCCATACAGGGGGATCACAATGAGCAGTTCTTC.

This clonotype turned up a few times. The chain recombines TRBV29-1 with TRBJ1-2; tentatively, D is TRBD1 (6 bases). The ends were cut back, 6 bases at V and 3 bases at J, with 8 bases in the middle. The length of the CDR3 is 11 residues. Germline CDR1 SQVTM, CDR2 ANQGSEA. CDR3 DNA sequence: TGCAGCGTCCGGACAGACTATGGCTACACCTTC. It codes for CSVRTDYGYTF.

In regard to this clonotype: A junction end diverges from the germline sequence, so it may reflect a read error. This chain connects TRBV24-1 to TRBJ2-1; D unresolved. CDR1 and CDR2 from the germline V gene are KGHDR and SFDVKD. This CDR3 is built from 18 residues. The CDR3 region is CATSDFDPGATVYNEQFF. The DNA of the CDR3 is TGTGCCACCAGTGATTTCGATCCAGGAGCGACCGTCTACAATGAGCAGTTCTTT.

This clonotype showed up many times. V is TRBV12-3 or TRBV12-4 and J is TRBJ1-2; 8 nucleotides match TRBD1. J lost 5 bases, V lost 6 bases, and 11 bases had no gene match. This CDR3 is built from 15 residues. This CDR3 reads CASSPTTDRVYGYTF. The CDR3 DNA follows: TGTGCCAGCAGCCCTACTACGGACAGGGTATATGGCTACACCTTC.

This clonotype has just a few counts. The chain employs TRBV19 and TRBJ2-2; D might be TRBD1 or TRBD2, each matching 5 bases. The CDR3 contains 14 residues. From germline, CDR1 is LNHDA and CDR2 SQIVND (reference sequence). Trimming left V 4 bases short and J 2 bases short, with 8 bases between. For the CDR3, the DNA is TGTGCCAGTAGTAGGGGACCTAACACCGGGGAGCTGTTTTTT. It yields the protein CASSRGPNTGELFF.

This chain uses TRBV4-1 with TRBJ1-1; tentatively, D is TRBD1 (5 bases). This CDR3 comprises 15 residues. The V gene's germline CDR1 is MGHRA and CDR2 YSYEKL. V was trimmed by 4 bases and J by 5 bases, leaving 17 bases between them. CDR3 sequence: CASSPSGGVRTEAFF. The CDR3 region has the DNA TGCGCCAGCAGCCCGTCGGGGGGGGTACGGACTGAAGCTTTCTTT.

The chain joins TRBV20-1 to TRBJ2-5, with 9 positions matching TRBD2. Germline trimming cut 8 bases from V and 3 bases from J; bases unmatched to any gene: 4. The germline V gene encodes CDR1 DFQATT and CDR2 SNEGSKA (reference sequence). The CDR3 totals 12 residues. CDR3 coding DNA: TGCAGTCCGTGGACTAGCGAAGAGACCCAGTACTTC. Its translation is CSPWTSEETQYF.

The CDR3 DNA reads TGTGCCAGCAGCTCCCTCGACAGGGACGCCTTCGGGGGCTACACCTTC. Encoded protein: CASSSLDRDAFGGYTF. V usage is TRBV7-8 and J usage is TRBJ1-2, with 7 positions matching TRBD1. The CDR3 is 16 amino acids. Germline CDR1 and CDR2: SGHVS and FQNEAQ. V lost 4 bases and J lost 8; bases outside the gene matches: 16.

This clonotype was detected a few times. The chain uses TRBV27 and TRBJ1-5; a possible D gene is TRBD1 (6 bases). Trimming pared 2 bases from V and 8 bases from J, leaving 16 bases between. CDR3 size: 15 residues. The germline V gene encodes CDR1 MNHEY and CDR2 SMNVEV (reference sequence). The CDR3 nucleotides are TGTGCCAGCAGTTTAGGGGGGCGGCATCAAGAGCCCCAGCATTTT. It yields the protein CASSLGGRHQEPQHF.

V is TRBV6-1 and J is TRBJ2-7, with 8 bases fitting TRBD1. V shed 8 bases, J shed 5 bases, and the junction held 5 bases outside the gene matches. CDR1 MNHNS and CDR2 SASEGT come from the germline V gene. The CDR3 is made up of 12 amino acids. CDR3 loop: CASGYRGNEQYF. DNA for the CDR3: TGTGCCAGCGGATACAGGGGGAACGAGCAGTACTTC.

To note about this clonotype: This may be a read error, as it is one base from a much larger clone. The CDR3 protein is CARQGGSSYNEQFF. Written as DNA, the CDR3 is TGTGCCAGGCAGGGGGGGAGCTCCTACAATGAGCAGTTCTTC. The rearrangement joins TRBV7-4 to TRBJ2-1, with D perhaps given as TRBD1 or TRBD2 (7 bases each). The germline V and J ends were trimmed by 9 bases and 0 bases, with 12 bases remaining between them. The CDR3 is 14 amino acids. Germline V gives CDR1 SGHVT, CDR2 SQSDAQ.

This clonotype has more than one count but fewer than ten. V usage is TRBV5-6 and J usage is TRBJ2-5; D gene uncertain. Germline CDR1 reads SGHDT; CDR2 reads YYEEEE. V lost 4 bases and J 6 bases, leaving 7 bases between the germline ends. This CDR3 is 11 amino acids long. The DNA for the CDR3 is TGTGCCAGCAGCCTAGAGAAGACCCAGTACTTC. Amino acid sequence: CASSLEKTQYF.

J is TRBJ1-6 and V is TRBV2; 9 bases fit TRBD1. The CDR3 runs to 16 residues. Trimming took 6 bases from V and 10 from J; bases not matched to a gene: 13. Germline V gene lookup returns CDR1 SNHLY and CDR2 FYNNEI. This CDR3 reads CASSSSWDREGSPLHF. Here the CDR3 DNA reads TGTGCCAGCAGCTCATCCTGGGACAGGGAAGGGTCACCCCTCCACTTT.

The chain links TRBV19 to TRBJ1-5, with D possibly matching TRBD1 (6 bases). The CDR3 totals 15 residues. Trimming shortened V by 2 bases and J by 3 bases, and 11 bases separated the two germline ends. The germline V gene encodes CDR1 LNHDA and CDR2 SQIVND (reference sequence). The CDR3 reads CASSINRDSNQPQHF. In DNA form, the CDR3 reads TGTGCCAGTAGTATAAACAGGGACTCCAATCAGCCCCAGCATTTT.

This chain connects TRBV12-3 or TRBV12-4 to TRBJ1-2; no clear D. The CDR3 length is 13 residues. Trimming shortened V by 5 bases and J by 8 bases, and 15 bases separated the two germline ends. The CDR3 bases are TGTGCCAGCAGTGCGGGCCGCCTGGGAGGCTACACCTTC. Encoded protein: CASSAGRLGGYTF.

The chain uses TRBV20-1 and TRBJ1-2; possible D gene TRBD1, 5 bases. Looked up from germline, CDR1 is DFQATT and CDR2 is SNEGSKA (reference sequence). The V and J ends lost 2 bases and 4 bases respectively, with 20 bases between them. The CDR3 contains 16 residues. For the CDR3, the DNA is TGCAGTGCTAGATACCTAGGACACCTAGGTGGCTATGGCTACACCTTC. It is translated as CSARYLGHLGGYGYTF.

This clonotype has ten or more counts. The V call is TRBV7-8, the J call TRBJ2-3; 8 nucleotides agree with TRBD1. The CDR3 totals 16 residues. In germline, CDR1 is SGHVS, CDR2 FQNEAQ. V was clipped by 1 base and J by 4 bases; unmatched bases: 7. The CDR3 region is CASSLGTGQRADTQYF. In DNA form, the CDR3 reads TGTGCCAGCAGCTTAGGGACAGGGCAGCGGGCAGATACGCAGTATTTT.

This clonotype was counted a few times. This chain uses TRBV7-6 with TRBJ2-5, with D uncertain. V shed 2 bases and J shed 5 bases, with 18 bases lying between them. Germline CDR1 is SGHVS and CDR2 is FNYEAQ. The CDR3 has 16 residues. The CDR3 spells CASSLRVAGTTETQYF. Written as DNA, the CDR3 is TGTGCCAGCAGCTTAAGAGTAGCTGGAACAACGGAGACCCAGTACTTC.

The chain couples TRBV4-1 to TRBJ2-1, with no clear D. Germline assignment: CDR1 MGHRA and CDR2 YSYEKL. Trimming took off 1 base at V and 2 bases at J, with 12 bases between the two ends. The CDR3 has 16 amino acids. The DNA for the CDR3 is TGCGCCAGCAGCCAAGGAGTAAGCAATACCTACAATGAGCAGTTCTTC. Translated, it gives CASSQGVSNTYNEQFF.

This chain connects TRBV20-1 to TRBJ1-2, with D unclear. The CDR3 is made up of 13 amino acids. Germline V gene sequence: CDR1 DFQATT, CDR2 SNEGSKA (reference sequence). Trimming removed 3 bases at V and 3 bases at J, with 11 bases between. The DNA for the CDR3 is TGCAGTGCTAGTCTGGGGATGGACTATGGCTACACCTTC. As protein: CSASLGMDYGYTF.

This chain joins TRBV4-3 and TRBJ1-4; TRBD1 is a possible D gene (5 bases). CDR1 is LGHNA and CDR2 is YSLEER in the germline V gene. Trimming stripped 0 bases from V and 8 bases from J, with 16 bases between. The CDR3 is made up of 16 amino acids. CDR3 DNA sequence: TGCGCCAGCAGCCAAGATTCGACAGCCAGACTCGAAAAACTGTTTTTT. It yields the protein CASSQDSTARLEKLFF.